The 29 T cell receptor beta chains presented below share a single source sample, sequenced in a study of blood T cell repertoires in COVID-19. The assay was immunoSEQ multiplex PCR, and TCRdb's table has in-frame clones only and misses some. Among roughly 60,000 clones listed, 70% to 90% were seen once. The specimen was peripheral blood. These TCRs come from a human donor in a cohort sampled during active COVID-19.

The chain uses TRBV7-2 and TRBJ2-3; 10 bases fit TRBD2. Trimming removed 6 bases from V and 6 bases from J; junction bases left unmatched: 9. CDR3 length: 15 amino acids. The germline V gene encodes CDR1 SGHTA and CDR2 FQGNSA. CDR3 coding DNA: TGTGCCAGCAGGCGTCCAGCGGGAGGGTATGATACGCAGTATTTT. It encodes CASRRPAGGYDTQYF.

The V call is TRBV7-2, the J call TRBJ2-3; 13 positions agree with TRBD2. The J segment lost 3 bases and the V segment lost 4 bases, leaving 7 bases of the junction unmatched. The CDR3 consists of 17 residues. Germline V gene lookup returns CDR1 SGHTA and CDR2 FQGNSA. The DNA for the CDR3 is TGTGCCAGCAGCTACCTAAAACTAGCGGGGGGGACAGATACGCAGTATTTT. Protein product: CASSYLKLAGGTDTQYF.

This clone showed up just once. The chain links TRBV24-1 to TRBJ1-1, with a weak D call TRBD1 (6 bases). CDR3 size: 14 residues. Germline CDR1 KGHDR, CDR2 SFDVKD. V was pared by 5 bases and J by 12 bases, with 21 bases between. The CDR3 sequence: CATSVLSPGAGSFF. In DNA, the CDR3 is TGTGCCACCAGTGTCCTATCCCCAGGGGCGGGTTCTTTCTTT.

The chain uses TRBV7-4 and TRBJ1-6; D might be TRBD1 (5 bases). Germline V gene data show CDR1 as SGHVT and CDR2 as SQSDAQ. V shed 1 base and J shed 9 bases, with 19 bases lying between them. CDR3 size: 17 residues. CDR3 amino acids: CASSLVGGSRPVSPLHF. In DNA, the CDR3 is TGTGCCAGCAGCTTAGTTGGGGGGTCAAGACCCGTTTCACCCCTCCACTTT.

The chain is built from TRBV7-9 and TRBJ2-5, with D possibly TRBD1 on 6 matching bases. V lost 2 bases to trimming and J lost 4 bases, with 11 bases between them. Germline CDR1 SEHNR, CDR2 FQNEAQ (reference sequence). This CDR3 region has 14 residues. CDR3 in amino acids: CASSLLRGVETQYF. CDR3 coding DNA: TGTGCCAGCAGCTTACTCAGGGGCGTAGAGACCCAGTACTTC.

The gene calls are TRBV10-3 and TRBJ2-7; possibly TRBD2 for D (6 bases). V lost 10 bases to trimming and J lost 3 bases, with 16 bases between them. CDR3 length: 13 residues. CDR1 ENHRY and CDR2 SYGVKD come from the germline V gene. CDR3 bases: TGTGCCACCAAGAGGGCGGGATTCTACGAGCAGTACTTC. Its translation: CATKRAGFYEQYF.

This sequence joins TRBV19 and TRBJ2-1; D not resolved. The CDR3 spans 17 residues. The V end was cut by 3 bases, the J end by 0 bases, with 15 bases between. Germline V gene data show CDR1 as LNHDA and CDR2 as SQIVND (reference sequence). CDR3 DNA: TGTGCCAGTAGTATCTTGTTCCCCCGGAGCTCCTACAATGAGCAGTTCTTC. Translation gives CASSILFPRSSYNEQFF.

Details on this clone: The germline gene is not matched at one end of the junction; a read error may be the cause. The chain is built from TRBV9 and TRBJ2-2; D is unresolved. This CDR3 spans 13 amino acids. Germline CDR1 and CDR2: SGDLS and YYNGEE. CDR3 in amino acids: CAGSTHNSGELFF. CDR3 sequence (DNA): TGTGCCGGCAGCACCCACAACAGCGGGGAGCTGTTTTTT.

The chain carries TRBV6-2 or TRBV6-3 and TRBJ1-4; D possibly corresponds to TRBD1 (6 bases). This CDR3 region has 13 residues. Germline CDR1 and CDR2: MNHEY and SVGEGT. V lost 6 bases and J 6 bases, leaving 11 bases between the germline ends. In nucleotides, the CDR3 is TGTGCCAGCAGCCCCGGGACATATGAAAAACTGTTTTTT. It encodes CASSPGTYEKLFF.

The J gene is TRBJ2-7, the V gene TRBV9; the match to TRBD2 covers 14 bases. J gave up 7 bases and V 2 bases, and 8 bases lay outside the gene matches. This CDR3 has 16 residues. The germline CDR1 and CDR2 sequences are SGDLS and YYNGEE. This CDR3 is CASSVGLAGGPGEQYF. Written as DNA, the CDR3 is TGTGCCAGCAGCGTTGGACTAGCGGGAGGCCCGGGGGAGCAGTACTTC.

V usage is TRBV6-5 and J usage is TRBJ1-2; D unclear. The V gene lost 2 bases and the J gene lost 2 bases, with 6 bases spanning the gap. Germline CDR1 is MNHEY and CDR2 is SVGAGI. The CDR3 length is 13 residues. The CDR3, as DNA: TGTGCCAGCAGTTACGACACGAACTATGGCTACACCTTC. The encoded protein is CASSYDTNYGYTF.

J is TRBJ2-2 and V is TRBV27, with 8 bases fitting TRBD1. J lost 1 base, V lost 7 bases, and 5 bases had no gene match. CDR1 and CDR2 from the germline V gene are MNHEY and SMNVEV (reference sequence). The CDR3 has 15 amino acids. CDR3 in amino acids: CASTRQGRNTGELFF. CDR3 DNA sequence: TGTGCCAGCACTAGACAGGGGCGGAACACCGGGGAGCTGTTTTTT.

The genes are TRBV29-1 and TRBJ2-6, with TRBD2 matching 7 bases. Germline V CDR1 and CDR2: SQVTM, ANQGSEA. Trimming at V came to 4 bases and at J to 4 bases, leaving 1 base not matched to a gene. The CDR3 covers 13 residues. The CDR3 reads CSVGLAGANVLTF. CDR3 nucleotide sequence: TGCAGCGTTGGACTAGCCGGGGCCAACGTCCTGACTTTC.

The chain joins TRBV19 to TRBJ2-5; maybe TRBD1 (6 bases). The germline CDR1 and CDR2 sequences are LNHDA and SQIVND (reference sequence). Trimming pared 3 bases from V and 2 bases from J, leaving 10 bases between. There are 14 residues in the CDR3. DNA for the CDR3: TGTGCCAGTAGTATGAGACAGGTTCAAGAGACCCAGTACTTC. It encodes CASSMRQVQETQYF.

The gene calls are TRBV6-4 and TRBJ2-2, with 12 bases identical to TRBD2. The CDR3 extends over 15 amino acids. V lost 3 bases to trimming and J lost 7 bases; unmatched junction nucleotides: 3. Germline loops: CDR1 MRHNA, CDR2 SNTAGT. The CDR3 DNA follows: TGTGCCAGCAGTGAACTAGCGGGAGGCAGCGGGGAGCTGTTTTTT. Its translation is CASSELAGGSGELFF.

The CDR3 DNA is TGTGCCAGCAGCGAGCTTAGAGGGTATGGCTACACCTTC. It codes for CASSELRGYGYTF. The chain links TRBV11-2 to TRBJ1-2, with unresolved D. The germline V and J ends were trimmed by 5 bases and 5 bases, with 12 bases remaining between them. This CDR3 contains 13 residues. Germline assignment: CDR1 SGHAT and CDR2 FQNNGV.

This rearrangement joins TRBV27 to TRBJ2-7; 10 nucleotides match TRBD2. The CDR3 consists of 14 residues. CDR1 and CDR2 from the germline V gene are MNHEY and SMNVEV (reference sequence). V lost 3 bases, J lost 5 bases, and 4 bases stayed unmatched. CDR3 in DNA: TGTGCCAGCAGTTTTGGAGCGGGAGGGCACGAGCAGTACTTC. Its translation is CASSFGAGGHEQYF.

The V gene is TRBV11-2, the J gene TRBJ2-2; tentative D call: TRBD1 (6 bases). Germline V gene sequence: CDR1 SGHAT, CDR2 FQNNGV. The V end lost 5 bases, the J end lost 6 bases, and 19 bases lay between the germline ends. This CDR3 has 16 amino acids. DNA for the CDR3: TGTGCCAGCAGCCGAGATGGCGGACAGTTCGCCGGGGAGCTGTTTTTT. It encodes CASSRDGGQFAGELFF.

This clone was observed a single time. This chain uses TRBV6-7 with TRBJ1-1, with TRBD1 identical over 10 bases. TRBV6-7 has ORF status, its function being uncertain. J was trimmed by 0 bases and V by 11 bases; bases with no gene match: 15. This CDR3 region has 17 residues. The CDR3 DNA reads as TGTGCCGGCTCCCCCGGGACAGGGGTACCTATGAACACTGAAGCTTTCTTT. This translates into CAGSPGTGVPMNTEAFF.

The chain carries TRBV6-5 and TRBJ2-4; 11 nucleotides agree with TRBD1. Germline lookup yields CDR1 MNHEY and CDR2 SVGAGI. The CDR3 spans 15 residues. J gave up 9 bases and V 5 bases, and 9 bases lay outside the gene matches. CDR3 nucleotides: TGTGCCAGCAGTCACCGGGACAGGGGGATTGGCATTCAGTACTTC. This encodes CASSHRDRGIGIQYF.

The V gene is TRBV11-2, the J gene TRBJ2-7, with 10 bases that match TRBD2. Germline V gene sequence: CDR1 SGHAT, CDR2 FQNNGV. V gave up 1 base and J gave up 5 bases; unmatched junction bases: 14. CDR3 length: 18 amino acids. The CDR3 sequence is CASSLARRALAGVNEQYF. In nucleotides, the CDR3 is TGTGCCAGCAGCTTAGCTCGCAGGGCGCTAGCGGGAGTGAACGAGCAGTACTTC.

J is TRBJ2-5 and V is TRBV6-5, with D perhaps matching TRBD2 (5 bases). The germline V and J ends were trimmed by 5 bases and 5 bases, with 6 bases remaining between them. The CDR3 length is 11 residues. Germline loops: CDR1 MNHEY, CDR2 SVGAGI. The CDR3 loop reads CASSPGETQYF. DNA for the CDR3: TGTGCCAGCAGTCCGGGGGAGACCCAGTACTTC.

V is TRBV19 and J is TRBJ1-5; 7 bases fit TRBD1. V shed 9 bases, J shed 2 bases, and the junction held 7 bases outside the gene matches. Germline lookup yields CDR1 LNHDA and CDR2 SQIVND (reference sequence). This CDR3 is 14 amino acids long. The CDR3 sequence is CASRDRAGNQPQHF. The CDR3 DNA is TGTGCCAGCAGAGACAGGGCAGGCAATCAGCCCCAGCATTTT.

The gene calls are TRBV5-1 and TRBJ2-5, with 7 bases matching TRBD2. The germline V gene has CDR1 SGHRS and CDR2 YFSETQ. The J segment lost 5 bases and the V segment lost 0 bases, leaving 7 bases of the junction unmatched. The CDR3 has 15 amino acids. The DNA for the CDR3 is TGCGCCAGCAGCTTGGAATGGGGAGGGGAGGAGACCCAGTACTTC. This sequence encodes CASSLEWGGEETQYF.

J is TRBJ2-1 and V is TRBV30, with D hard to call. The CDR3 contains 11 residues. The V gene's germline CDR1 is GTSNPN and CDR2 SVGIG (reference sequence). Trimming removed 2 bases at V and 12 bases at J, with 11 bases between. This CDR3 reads CAWSTRPGQFF. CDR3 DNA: TGTGCCTGGAGTACTCGGCCAGGGCAGTTCTTC.

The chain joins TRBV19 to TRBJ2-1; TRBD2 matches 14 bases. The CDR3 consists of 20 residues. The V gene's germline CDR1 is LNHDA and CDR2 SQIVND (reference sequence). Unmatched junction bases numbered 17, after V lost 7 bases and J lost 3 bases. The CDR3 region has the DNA TGTGCCAGTACCCTGCGCCCGGGACTAGCGGGAGTAGGGTTCTACAATGAGCAGTTCTTC. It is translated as CASTLRPGLAGVGFYNEQFF.

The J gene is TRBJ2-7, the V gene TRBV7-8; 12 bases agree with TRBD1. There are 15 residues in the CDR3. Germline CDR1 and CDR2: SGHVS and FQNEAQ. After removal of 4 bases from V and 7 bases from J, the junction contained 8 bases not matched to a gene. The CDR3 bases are TGTGCCAGCAGCTATCCCGGGACAGGGGGCCTAGAGCAGTACTTC. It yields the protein CASSYPGTGGLEQYF. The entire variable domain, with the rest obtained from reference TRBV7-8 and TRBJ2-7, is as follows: GAGVSQSPRYKVAKRGQDVALRCDPISGHVSLFWYQQALGQGPEFLTYFQNEAQLDKSGLPSDRFFAERPEGSVSTLKIQRTQQEDSAVYLCASSYPGTGGLEQYFGPGTRLTVT.

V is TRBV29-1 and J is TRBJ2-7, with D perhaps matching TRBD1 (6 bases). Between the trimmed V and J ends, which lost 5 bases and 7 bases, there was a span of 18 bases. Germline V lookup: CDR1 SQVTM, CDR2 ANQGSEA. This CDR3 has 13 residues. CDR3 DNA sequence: TGCAGCGTTCGACAGGACCCCTTCCAAGAGCAGTACTTC. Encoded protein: CSVRQDPFQEQYF.

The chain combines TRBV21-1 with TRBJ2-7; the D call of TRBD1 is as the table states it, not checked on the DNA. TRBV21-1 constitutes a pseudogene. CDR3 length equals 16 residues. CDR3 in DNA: TGTGCCAGCAGCAAAATGAACAGGGGGGCACTCTACGAGCAGTACTTC. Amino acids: CASSKMNRGALYEQYF.